Listed here is a single T cell receptor beta chain. Antigen: not known. The data stem from a study of response to subunit inactivated influenza vaccine. Study-level results: Few new T cells, the authors suggested, are recruited by each seasonal influenza vaccination.

This CDR3 is built from 14 residues. Trimming pared 7 bases from V and 1 base from J, leaving 12 bases between. TCRdb re-analysed the RT-PCR reads in MiXCR, keeping a single row per CDR3 protein. The sample consists of hundreds of thousands of distinct CDR3 sequences, about 10% of them appearing once. These data were likewise used in another study, on T cells expressing NK-cell markers. That paper notes: 5'RACE template switching with UMIs produced the TCR beta cDNA. Investigators obtained TCR beta repertoires from sorted CD3+CD56+NKG2C+, CD3+CD56+NKG2C- and CD3+CD56-NKG2C+ T cells. Serological testing identified most of the eight sequenced donors as HCMV-seropositive and one as seronegative. In over 5 donors, dominant CD3+CD56+NKG2C+ clonotypes ranked among the top 10 CD8+ clonotypes.

The TCR sequence derives from a man aged 50-60 years who received an inactivated influenza vaccine. The sample here was PBMCs from blood, taken on the day of vaccination. This chain uses TRBV12-3 or TRBV12-4 with TRBJ2-3; unclear D gene. CDR3 sequence (DNA): TGTGCCAGCAAAAGAGACCCTGGCACAGATACGCAGTATTTT. It codes for CASKRDPGTDTQYF.